A selection of T cell receptor beta chains follows, all from one sample in a study of vaccination effects on CD4 cells after COVID-19. The antigens these receptors bind are not known. Produced via immunoSEQ multiplex PCR; TCRdb's table is partial and in-frame only. In the table there are roughly 41,000 clones, around two thirds of which are singletons. Sequencing was performed on CD4+ T cells from PBMCs cultured without peptide, taken after COVID-19 vaccination. The receptor source for this set is a human donor who received a COVID-19 vaccine. Each CDR3 is given with its conserved first and last residue. A D gene is named only where the DNA matches it firmly. Clone size is not always given. Where it is, it says once, few, many or a class for expanded clones.

V gene: TRBV5-4
clone size: NA
D gene: NA
J gene: TRBJ2-5
CDR3 protein: CASKRDQETQYF
CDR3 DNA: TGTGCCAGCAAGCGGGACCAAGAGACCCAGTACTTC

V gene: TRBV6-5
clone size: NA
D gene: TRBD1
J gene: TRBJ1-3
CDR3 protein: CASSYGRGEGNTIYF
CDR3 DNA: TGTGCCAGCAGTTACGGCAGGGGGGAGGGAAACACCATATATTTT

V gene: TRBV5-8
clone size: NA
D gene: TRBD1
J gene: TRBJ1-4
CDR3 protein: CASSRQGVYEKLFF
CDR3 DNA: TGTGCCAGCAGCCGTCAGGGGGTTTATGAAAAACTGTTTTTT

V gene: TRBV2
clone size: NA
D gene: NA
J gene: TRBJ1-1
CDR3 protein: CASSRERMNTEAFF
CDR3 DNA: TGTGCCAGCAGTAGAGAGAGGATGAACACTGAAGCTTTCTTT

V gene: TRBV12-1
clone size: NA
D gene: NA
J gene: TRBJ2-1
CDR3 protein: CASSWRLTSGTYNEQFF
CDR3 DNA: TGTGCCAGCAGCTGGCGCCTGACTAGCGGGACCTACAATGAGCAGTTCTTC

V gene: TRBV19
clone size: NA
D gene: TRBD1
J gene: TRBJ1-4
CDR3 protein: CASTTDRLNEKLFF
CDR3 DNA: TGTGCCAGTACTACGGACAGGCTTAATGAAAAACTGTTTTTT

V gene: TRBV6-4
clone size: NA
D gene: NA
J gene: TRBJ2-6
CDR3 protein: CASSLNAGPGANVLTF
CDR3 DNA: TGTGCCAGCAGTCTTAATGCAGGGCCTGGGGCCAACGTCCTGACTTTC

V gene: TRBV7-9
clone size: NA
D gene: TRBD1
J gene: TRBJ2-5
CDR3 protein: CASSSPFGDSLQETQYF
CDR3 DNA: TGTGCCAGCAGCTCACCCTTTGGGGACAGCTTACAAGAGACCCAGTACTTC

V gene: TRBV5-1
clone size: NA
D gene: TRBD2
J gene: TRBJ2-1
CDR3 protein: CASSPSGFSYNEQFF
CDR3 DNA: TGCGCCAGCAGCCCTAGCGGGTTTTCCTACAATGAGCAGTTCTTC

V gene: TRBV6-5
clone size: few
D gene: NA
J gene: TRBJ1-1
CDR3 protein: CASSYSGGTEAFF
CDR3 DNA: TGTGCCAGCAGTTACTCAGGGGGCACTGAAGCTTTCTTT

V gene: TRBV15
clone size: NA
D gene: TRBD1
J gene: TRBJ1-3
CDR3 protein: CATSSVDRASDTIYF
CDR3 DNA: TGTGCCACCAGCAGTGTAGACAGGGCCTCTGACACCATATATTTT

V gene: TRBV5-1
clone size: few
D gene: NA
J gene: TRBJ2-1
CDR3 protein: CASKGRWSGHEQFF
CDR3 DNA: TGCGCCAGCAAGGGGAGGTGGAGCGGGCATGAGCAGTTCTTC

V gene: TRBV5-1
clone size: few
D gene: NA
J gene: TRBJ1-6
CDR3 protein: CASSLEGRRGYNSPLHF
CDR3 DNA: TGCGCCAGCAGCTTGGAAGGCAGGAGGGGGTATAATTCACCCCTCCACTTT

V gene: TRBV11-2
clone size: NA
D gene: NA
J gene: TRBJ1-2
CDR3 protein: CASSLGRDGYTF
CDR3 DNA: TGTGCCAGCAGCTTAGGGAGAGATGGCTACACCTTC

V gene: TRBV18
clone size: NA
D gene: NA
J gene: TRBJ2-7
CDR3 protein: CASSEQGDEQYF
CDR3 DNA: TGTGCCAGCTCGGAACAGGGTGACGAGCAGTACTTC

V gene: TRBV19
clone size: few
D gene: TRBD1
J gene: TRBJ1-6
CDR3 protein: CASSIEDRANSPLHF
CDR3 DNA: TGTGCCAGTAGTATTGAGGACAGGGCAAATTCACCCCTCCACTTT

V gene: TRBV18
clone size: once
D gene: TRBD1
J gene: TRBJ1-4
CDR3 protein: CASSPGSGGPNEKLFF
CDR3 DNA: TGTGCCAGCTCACCCGGGTCAGGGGGCCCGAATGAAAAACTGTTTTTT

V gene: TRBV18
clone size: NA
D gene: NA
J gene: TRBJ2-6
CDR3 protein: CASSDSSGANVLTF
CDR3 DNA: TGTGCCAGCTCAGACAGCTCTGGGGCCAACGTCCTGACTTTC

V gene: TRBV19
clone size: NA
D gene: NA
J gene: TRBJ2-5
CDR3 protein: CASSTRGRETQYF
CDR3 DNA: TGTGCCAGTAGTACTCGGGGGCGAGAGACCCAGTACTTC

V gene: TRBV10-2
clone size: NA
D gene: NA
J gene: TRBJ2-3
CDR3 protein: CASTQLQSGTDTQYF
CDR3 DNA: TGCGCCAGCACCCAGCTCCAGTCTGGCACAGATACGCAGTATTTT

V gene: TRBV12-3/TRBV12-4
clone size: NA
D gene: NA
J gene: TRBJ1-5
CDR3 protein: CASSLERVGPQHF
CDR3 DNA: TGTGCCAGCAGTTTAGAACGGGTCGGGCCCCAGCATTTT

V gene: TRBV6-5
clone size: NA
D gene: NA
J gene: TRBJ2-7
CDR3 protein: CASSLRREKSYEQYF
CDR3 DNA: TGTGCCAGCAGTCTGCGCAGGGAGAAGTCCTACGAGCAGTACTTC

V gene: TRBV5-4
clone size: once
D gene: NA
J gene: TRBJ2-5
CDR3 protein: CASSLDETQYF
CDR3 DNA: TGTGCCAGCAGCTTGGATGAGACCCAGTACTTC

V gene: TRBV21-1
clone size: few
D gene: NA
J gene: TRBJ1-5
CDR3 protein: CASSKARKGTGNQPQHF
CDR3 DNA: TGTGCCAGCAGCAAAGCCCGGAAGGGGACAGGCAATCAGCCCCAGCATTTT

V gene: TRBV3-1/TRBV3-2
clone size: NA
D gene: NA
J gene: TRBJ2-1
CDR3 protein: CASSFTLDREQFF
CDR3 DNA: TGTGCCAGCAGCTTTACCCTCGACAGGGAGCAGTTCTTC